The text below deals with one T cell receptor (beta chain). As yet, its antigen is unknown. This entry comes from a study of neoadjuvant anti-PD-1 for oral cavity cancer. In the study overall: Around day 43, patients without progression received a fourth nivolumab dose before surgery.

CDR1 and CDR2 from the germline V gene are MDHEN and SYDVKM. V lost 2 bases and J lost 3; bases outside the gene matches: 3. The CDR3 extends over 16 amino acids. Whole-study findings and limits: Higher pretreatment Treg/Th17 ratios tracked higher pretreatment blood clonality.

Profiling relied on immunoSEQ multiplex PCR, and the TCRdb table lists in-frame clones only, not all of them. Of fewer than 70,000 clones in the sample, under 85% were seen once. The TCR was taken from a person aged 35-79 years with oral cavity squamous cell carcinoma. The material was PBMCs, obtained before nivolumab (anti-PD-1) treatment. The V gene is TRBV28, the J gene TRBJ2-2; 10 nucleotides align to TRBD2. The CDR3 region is CASSLTSGVHTGELFF. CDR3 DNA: TGTGCCAGCAGTTTAACTAGCGGGGTACACACCGGGGAGCTGTTTTTT.